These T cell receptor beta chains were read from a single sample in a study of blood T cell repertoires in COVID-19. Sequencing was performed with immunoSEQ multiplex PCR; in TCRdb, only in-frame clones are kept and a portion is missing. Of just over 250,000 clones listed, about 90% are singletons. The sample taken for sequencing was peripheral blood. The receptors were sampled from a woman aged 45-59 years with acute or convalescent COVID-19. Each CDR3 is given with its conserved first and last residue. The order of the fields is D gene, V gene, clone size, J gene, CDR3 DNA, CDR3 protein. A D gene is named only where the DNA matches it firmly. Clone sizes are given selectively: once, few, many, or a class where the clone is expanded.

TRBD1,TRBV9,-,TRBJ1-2,TGTGCCAGCAGCGATCGGACAGGGGCCCATGGCTACACCTTC,CASSDRTGAHGYTF
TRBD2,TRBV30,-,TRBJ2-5,TGTGCCTGGAGCCAGACTAGCGTCCTCCAAGAGACCCAGTACTTC,CAWSQTSVLQETQYF
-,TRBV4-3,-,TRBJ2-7,TGCGCCAGCAGCCAAGATGCGGGCTCCCACGAGCAGTACTTC,CASSQDAGSHEQYF
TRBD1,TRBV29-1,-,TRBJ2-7,TGCAGCGCCGTGGACAGGATGAGCTCCTACGAGCAGTACTTC,CSAVDRMSSYEQYF
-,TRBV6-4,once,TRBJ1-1,TGTGCCAGCAGGCCCCAGACAGGAGCGAACACTGAAGCTTTCTTT,CASRPQTGANTEAFF
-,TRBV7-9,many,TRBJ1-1,TGTGCCAGCAGTGATAGACGAGGGACTGAAGCTTTCTTT,CASSDRRGTEAFF
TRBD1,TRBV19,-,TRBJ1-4,TGTGCCAGTAGTCCCCGGTTGGGACAGGGTAATGAAAAACTGTTTTTT,CASSPRLGQGNEKLFF
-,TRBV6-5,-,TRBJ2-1,TGTGCCAGCAGTACTAGGGAGGCCACCTACAATGAGCAGTTCTTC,CASSTREATYNEQFF
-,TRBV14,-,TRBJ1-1,TGTGCCAGCAGCCGGAGGGGTTTTGGAAGCGCTGAAGCTTTCTTT,CASSRRGFGSAEAFF
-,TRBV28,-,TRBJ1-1,TGTGCCATCTTAGAAACGGGGGGCCGCGCTTTCTTT,CAILETGGRAFF
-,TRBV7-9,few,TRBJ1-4,TGTGCCAGCAGCCAACGCGGGGCAGCTAATGAAAAACTGTTTTTT,CASSQRGAANEKLFF
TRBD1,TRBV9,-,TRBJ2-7,TGTGCCAGCAGCGCTCACCCGGGACAGGGGACCTACGAGCAGTACTTC,CASSAHPGQGTYEQYF
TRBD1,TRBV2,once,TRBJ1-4,TGTGCCAGCAGTAGGCCCCGGGACAGGGCGAGGGCAACTAATGAAAAACTGTTTTTT,CASSRPRDRARATNEKLFF
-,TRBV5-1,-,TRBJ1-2,TGCGCCAGCAGCTCCACAGGGTCTGATGGCTACACCTTC,CASSSTGSDGYTF
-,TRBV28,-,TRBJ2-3,TGTGCCAGCAGTTTGAGGGGCGGGATTACAGATACGCAGTATTTT,CASSLRGGITDTQYF
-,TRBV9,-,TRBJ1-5,TGTGCCAGCAGCGAAGACGGGACAAGCAATCAGCCCCAGCATTTT,CASSEDGTSNQPQHF
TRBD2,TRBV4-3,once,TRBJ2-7,TGCGCCAGCAGCCATCAACTAGCGGGAGGAAACGAGCAGTACTTC,CASSHQLAGGNEQYF
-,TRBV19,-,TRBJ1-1,TGTGCCAGTAGTATAGCAGGGTACGGGAACACTGAAGCTTTCTTT,CASSIAGYGNTEAFF
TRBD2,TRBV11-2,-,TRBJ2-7,TGTGCCAGCAGGGGGGCTTTGGGGTTAGCGGGAGCCTACGAGCAGTACTTC,CASRGALGLAGAYEQYF
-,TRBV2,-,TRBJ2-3,TGTGCCAGCAGGCAGCGTGTCGGTGGGACAGATACGCAGTATTTT,CASRQRVGGTDTQYF
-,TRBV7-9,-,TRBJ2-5,TGTGCCAGCAGCTTACACCAGGCGACCCAGTACTTC,CASSLHQATQYF
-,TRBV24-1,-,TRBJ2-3,TGTGCCACCAGTGGGCTCAGCACAGATACGCAGTATTTT,CATSGLSTDTQYF
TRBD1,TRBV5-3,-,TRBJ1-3,TGTGCCAGAAGCGGGACAGACTCTGGAAACACCATATATTTT,CARSGTDSGNTIYF
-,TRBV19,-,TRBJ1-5,TGTGCCAGTATGGGACCCGGGACAATCAGGAGCAATCAGCCCCAGCATTTT,CASMGPGTIRSNQPQHF
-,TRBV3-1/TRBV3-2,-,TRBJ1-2,TGTGCCAGCAGCCAAGGCTGGGACGGACTAAACAGCTATGGCTACACCTTC,CASSQGWDGLNSYGYTF
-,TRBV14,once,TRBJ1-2,TGTGCCAGCAGCCAAGAGGGACTTTCGGGCTACACCTTC,CASSQEGLSGYTF
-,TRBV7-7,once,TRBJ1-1,TGTGCCAGCAGCTTAGTGGCGGGCACTGAAGCTTTCTTT,CASSLVAGTEAFF
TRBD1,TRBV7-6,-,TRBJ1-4,TGTGCCAGCAGCCTACACTTCTCCGGGACAGGGGGCGAAAAACTGTTTTTT,CASSLHFSGTGGEKLFF
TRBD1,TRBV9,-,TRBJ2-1,TGTGCCAGCAGCAAAGACAGGGCCTACGGGCAGTTCTTC,CASSKDRAYGQFF